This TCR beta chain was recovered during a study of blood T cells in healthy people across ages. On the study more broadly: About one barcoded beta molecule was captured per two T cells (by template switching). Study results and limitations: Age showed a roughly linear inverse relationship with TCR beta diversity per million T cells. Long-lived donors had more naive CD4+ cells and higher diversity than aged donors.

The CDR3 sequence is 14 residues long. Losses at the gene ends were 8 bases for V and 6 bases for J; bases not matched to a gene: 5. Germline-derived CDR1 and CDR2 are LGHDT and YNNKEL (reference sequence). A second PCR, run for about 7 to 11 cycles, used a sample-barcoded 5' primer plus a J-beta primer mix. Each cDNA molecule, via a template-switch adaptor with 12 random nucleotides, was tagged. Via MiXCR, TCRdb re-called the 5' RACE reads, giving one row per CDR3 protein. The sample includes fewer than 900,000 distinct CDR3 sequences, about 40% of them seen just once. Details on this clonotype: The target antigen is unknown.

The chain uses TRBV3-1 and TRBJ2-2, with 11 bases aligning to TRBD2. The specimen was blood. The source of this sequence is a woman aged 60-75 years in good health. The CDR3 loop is CASSLAGGPGELFF. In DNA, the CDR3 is TGTGCCAGCTCCTTAGCGGGAGGGCCCGGGGAGCTGTTTTTT.